The present entry profiles one TCR beta chain with its context. This sample is drawn from a study of blood T cell repertoires in COVID-19. The repertoire was sequenced with immunoSEQ multiplex PCR; TCRdb's copy has only in-frame clones and lacks some. The sample consists of under 150,000 clones, 84% of them appearing once. This TCR was recovered from a human donor in a cohort sampled during active COVID-19. The sample consisted of peripheral blood.

The CDR3 loop is CASSNRGGQPQHF. The DNA for the CDR3 is TGTGCCAGTAGTAACAGGGGTGGACAGCCCCAGCATTTT. This chain links TRBV19 with TRBJ1-5; the match to TRBD1 covers 7 bases. The CDR3 is 13 residues long. V dropped 4 bases and J dropped 7; count of bases not matched to a gene: 4. Germline CDR1 is LNHDA and CDR2 is SQIVND (reference sequence).